The present TCR beta chain was sequenced within a study of beta chain features in type 1 diabetes. Study conclusions and caveats: TCRB rearrangement may or may not be influenced by HLA type; here this remained unresolved. In every one of the four CD4+ subsets, TCRB CDR3s were moderately but significantly shorter in Type 1 diabetes patients. At VDJ recombination sites, type 1 diabetes patients had fewer insertions and more deleted nucleotides.

Of note for this clone: Its cognate antigen is unknown.

What was sequenced were expressed TCRB transcripts, since all of the isolated RNA had been reverse transcribed. Roughly 3.5 million reads per sample were averaged for naive, central memory and regulatory samples. The table came from immunoSEQ multiplex PCR; TCRdb's copy has only in-frame clones and leaves some out. Of about 130,000 clones in the sample, about 8.7% were seen once. Germline V gene lookup returns CDR1 SGHTA and CDR2 FQGNSA. V was clipped by 4 bases and J by 3 bases; unmatched bases: 3. The CDR3 sequence is 16 residues long. The source is a man younger than 35 in good health. Source material: central memory CD4+ T cells from blood. V and J are TRBV7-2 and TRBJ2-2; 12 nucleotides agree with TRBD2. The CDR3 here is CASSSGLAGYTGELFF. The DNA for the CDR3 is TGTGCCAGCAGCTCCGGACTAGCGGGGTACACCGGGGAGCTGTTTTTT.